This TCR beta chain was sequenced in a study of beta chain features in type 1 diabetes. Comment on this clone: Its specificity is not known. Other DNA sequences in this specimen translate into the identical CDR3.

Germline trimming cut 6 bases from V and 3 bases from J; bases unmatched to any gene: 3. In germline, CDR1 is MNHEY, CDR2 SVGAGI. The CDR3 loop spans 14 amino acids. The study reverse transcribed the entire isolated RNA, so it sequenced expressed TCRB transcripts. TCRdb keeps only in-frame clones here, not all; method: immunoSEQ multiplex PCR. The repertoire holds about 330,000 clones, with more than 9.5% as singletons. Study-wide findings and caveats: Possible PCR preference for shorter templates applied equally to patients and controls. All four CD4+ subsets of Type 1 diabetes patients contained TCRB CDR3s that were moderately but significantly shorter.

The chain couples TRBV6-5 to TRBJ2-7; 12 bases align to TRBD2. The sequence came from a woman in her twenties or thirties in good health. What was sequenced was naive CD4+ T cells from blood. The CDR3 nucleotides read TGTGCCAGCAGCCGACTAGCGGGAGTCTACGAGCAGTACTTC. It encodes CASSRLAGVYEQYF.